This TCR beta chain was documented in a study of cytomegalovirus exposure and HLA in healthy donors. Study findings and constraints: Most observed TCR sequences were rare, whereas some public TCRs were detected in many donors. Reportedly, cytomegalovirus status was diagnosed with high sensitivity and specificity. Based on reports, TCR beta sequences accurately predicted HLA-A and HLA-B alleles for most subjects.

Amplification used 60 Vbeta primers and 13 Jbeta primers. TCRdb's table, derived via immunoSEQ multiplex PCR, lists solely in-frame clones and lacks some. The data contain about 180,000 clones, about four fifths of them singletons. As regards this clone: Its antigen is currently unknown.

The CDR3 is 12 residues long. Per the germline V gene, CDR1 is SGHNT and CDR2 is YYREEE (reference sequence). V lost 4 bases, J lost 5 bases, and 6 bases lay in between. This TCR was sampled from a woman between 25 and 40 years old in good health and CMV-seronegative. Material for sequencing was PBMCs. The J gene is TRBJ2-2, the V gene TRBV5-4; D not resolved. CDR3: CASSPHTGELFF. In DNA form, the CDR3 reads TGTGCCAGCAGCCCACATACCGGGGAGCTGTTTTTT.